The rows below give T cell receptor beta chains drawn from one sample of a study of vaccination and CD4 T cells after COVID-19. From the PCR reads, TCRdb called clonotypes with MiXCR, one entry per CDR3 protein. The top ten clones hold 4% to 6% of a sample with just over 20,000 distinct CDR3 sequences, under 55% of them seen once. What these receptors recognize is not known. The sample taken for sequencing was CD4+ T cells from blood, cultured in vitro. Every receptor here comes from a human donor who had recovered from COVID-19. Both conserved end residues are part of each CDR3. A D gene is named only where the DNA matches it firmly. Some rows mark clone size as missing; the rest say once, few, many or name a class of expanded clone.

d_call j_call clone_size v_call cdr3_aa cdr3_nt
NA TRBJ1-1 NA TRBV28 CASITVNTEAFF TGTGCCAGCATCACAGTGAACACTGAAGCTTTCTTT
TRBD1 TRBJ2-2 NA TRBV10-1 CASSENRGRGTGELFF TGCGCCAGCAGTGAGAACAGGGGGCGAGGAACCGGGGAGCTGTTTTTT
NA TRBJ2-7 few TRBV6-1 CASSEEFYEQYF TGTGCCAGCAGTGAAGAGTTTTACGAGCAGTACTTC
TRBD1 TRBJ1-1 few TRBV15 CATSRSLSQGASEAFF TGTGCCACCAGCAGAAGTCTATCCCAGGGGGCAAGTGAAGCTTTCTTT
NA TRBJ1-1 few TRBV19 CASSIVLTGTEAFF TGTGCCAGTAGTATTGTTTTGACGGGAACTGAAGCTTTCTTT
NA TRBJ2-3 NA TRBV2 CASSPWGTETDTQYF TGTGCCAGCAGCCCGTGGGGGACGGAGACAGATACGCAGTATTTT
NA TRBJ1-2 NA TRBV28 CASSSHDGYTF TGTGCCAGCAGTTCGCATGATGGCTACACCTTC
NA TRBJ1-1 NA TRBV2 CASNSVPNTEAFF TGTGCCAGCAACTCAGTACCGAACACTGAAGCTTTCTTT
NA TRBJ1-3 NA TRBV11-3 CASSLATSGNTIYF TGTGCCAGCAGCTTAGCTACCTCTGGAAACACCATATATTTT
TRBD1 TRBJ2-5 NA TRBV7-8 CASSARTGILQETQYF TGTGCCAGCAGCGCCCGGACAGGGATTCTCCAAGAGACCCAGTACTTC
NA TRBJ1-2 few TRBV28 CASNGGGRNSYGYTF TGTGCCAGCAATGGGGGGGGGAGGAACTCCTATGGCTACACCTTC
NA TRBJ1-1 NA TRBV6-1 CASSTDVRIGTFF TGTGCCAGCAGTACCGACGTTCGGATTGGGACTTTCTTT
TRBD2 TRBJ2-5 NA TRBV6-1 CASSRTSGRGETQYF TGTGCCAGCAGTCGGACTAGCGGGAGGGGAGAGACCCAGTACTTC
TRBD1 TRBJ2-2 NA TRBV7-2 CASSRRLGQGSAGELFF TGTGCCAGCAGCCGACGGCTGGGACAGGGGTCCGCCGGGGAGCTGTTTTTT
NA TRBJ1-5 NA TRBV30 CAWSGGVLQPQHF TGTGCCTGGAGTGGGGGTGTTCTTCAGCCCCAGCATTTT
NA TRBJ1-2 few TRBV7-2 CASSLRGQAQGSYTF TGTGCCAGCAGCCTGCGCGGGCAGGCCCAAGGGAGCTACACCTTC
NA TRBJ2-5 NA TRBV7-2 CASSLFPAGQETQYF TGTGCCAGCAGCTTATTTCCTGCAGGTCAAGAGACCCAGTACTTC
NA TRBJ2-5 NA TRBV19 CASSITGPQETQYF TGTGCCAGTAGTATAACCGGGCCCCAAGAGACCCAGTACTTC
TRBD2 TRBJ2-2 NA TRBV11-3 CASSSAWAREGTGELFF TGTGCCAGCAGCTCCGCTTGGGCCAGGGAGGGCACCGGGGAGCTGTTTTTT
NA TRBJ1-1 NA TRBV28 CASIPRGEVNTEAFF TGTGCCAGCATCCCGCGGGGGGAAGTGAACACTGAAGCTTTCTTT
TRBD1 TRBJ2-3 few TRBV7-2 CASSSDRVKDTQYF TGTGCCAGCAGCTCCGACAGGGTTAAAGATACGCAGTATTTT
TRBD1 TRBJ1-2 few TRBV11-2 CASSPGGYGGYGYTF TGTGCCAGCAGCCCAGGGGGCTATGGCGGCTATGGCTACACCTTC
NA TRBJ2-3 few TRBV24-1 CATSDGQRTTQYF TGTGCCACCAGTGACGGACAGCGCACAACGCAGTATTTT
NA TRBJ1-2 NA TRBV3-1 CASSPRGNYGYTF TGTGCCAGCAGCCCCCGCGGTAACTATGGCTACACCTTC
TRBD2 TRBJ2-7 NA TRBV6-2/TRBV6-3 CASREWGTGGGYEQYF TGTGCCAGCAGGGAGTGGGGCACGGGAGGCGGCTACGAGCAGTACTTC
NA TRBJ2-5 NA TRBV6-2/TRBV6-3 CASSYGRGVKETQYF TGTGCCAGCAGTTATGGAAGGGGAGTAAAAGAGACCCAGTACTTC
NA TRBJ1-3 few TRBV7-2 CASSLDGGLSSGNTIYF TGTGCCAGCAGCTTAGATGGGGGACTTAGCTCTGGAAACACCATATATTTT
NA TRBJ1-5 NA TRBV19 CASSMLGQPQHF TGTGCCAGTAGTATGTTGGGTCAGCCCCAGCATTTT
NA TRBJ2-5 NA TRBV7-6 CASSGGERETQYF TGTGCCAGCAGCGGCGGGGAGCGGGAGACCCAGTACTTC
NA TRBJ2-3 NA TRBV27 CASSFSLASTDTQYF TGTGCCAGCAGCTTCAGCCTTGCTAGCACAGATACGCAGTATTTT
NA TRBJ2-7 NA TRBV5-1 CASSWEKGEQYF TGCGCCAGCAGCTGGGAAAAGGGTGAGCAGTACTTC
NA TRBJ1-2 NA TRBV19 CASSILEGYGYTF TGTGCCAGTAGTATTCTGGAGGGCTATGGCTACACCTTC
NA TRBJ2-7 NA TRBV6-1 CASSAAGRSYEQYF TGTGCCAGCAGTGCCGCGGGGCGATCCTACGAGCAGTACTTC
TRBD2 TRBJ2-7 once TRBV20-1 CSASRTSGGDEQYF TGCAGTGCTAGTCGGACTAGCGGGGGGGACGAGCAGTACTTC
NA TRBJ2-2 NA TRBV7-2 CASSRDTGELFF TGTGCCAGCAGCCGAGACACCGGGGAGCTGTTTTTT
TRBD1 TRBJ1-6 NA TRBV2 CASQLEGQQGSPLHF TGTGCCAGCCAACTTGAGGGACAGCAAGGGTCACCCCTCCACTTT
TRBD2 TRBJ2-5 NA TRBV11-3 CASSDRRVAGGQETQYF TGTGCCAGCAGCGACAGACGGGTTGCGGGAGGCCAAGAGACCCAGTACTTC
TRBD1 TRBJ1-5 few TRBV11-3 CASSYRGGQPQHF TGTGCCAGCAGCTACAGGGGAGGTCAGCCCCAGCATTTT
NA TRBJ1-1 NA TRBV5-4 CASSFGVGNTEAFF TGTGCCAGCAGCTTCGGGGTGGGGAACACTGAAGCTTTCTTT
NA TRBJ1-3 NA TRBV7-2 CASSQQAHSGNTIYF TGTGCCAGCAGCCAACAGGCTCACTCTGGAAACACCATATATTTT
TRBD1 TRBJ1-5 NA TRBV28 CASSSKTDRDRGQFYSNQPQHF TGTGCCAGCAGTTCTAAAACAGACCGGGACAGGGGGCAATTCTATAGCAATCAGCCCCAGCATTTT
TRBD1 TRBJ1-1 few TRBV28 CASSIWTGMNTEAFF TGTGCCAGCAGTATATGGACAGGGATGAACACTGAAGCTTTCTTT
NA TRBJ2-7 NA TRBV20-1 CSVWGLGEQYF TGCAGCGTTTGGGGGCTAGGTGAGCAGTACTTC
TRBD1 TRBJ1-5 NA TRBV28 CASSTGGGNQPQHF TGTGCCAGCTCGACAGGGGGTGGCAATCAGCCCCAGCATTTT
TRBD1 TRBJ1-2 few TRBV15 CATSGGQGEVYGYTF TGTGCCACCAGCGGAGGACAGGGAGAGGTCTATGGCTACACCTTC
NA TRBJ2-2 NA TRBV10-3 CATWGSNTSNTGELFF TGTGCCACCTGGGGCAGCAATACTTCGAACACCGGGGAGCTGTTTTTT
TRBD2 TRBJ2-7 NA TRBV6-1 CASSQQGLAVAYEQYF TGTGCCAGCAGCCAACAGGGACTAGCGGTAGCCTACGAGCAGTACTTC
NA TRBJ2-3 NA TRBV28 CASSTAPPSTDTQYF TGTGCCAGCAGTACCGCTCCGCCTAGCACAGATACGCAGTATTTT
NA TRBJ1-6 NA TRBV6-1 CASSELHRGIGSPLHF TGTGCCAGCAGTGAACTACACCGGGGCATAGGGTCACCCCTCCACTTT
TRBD1 TRBJ2-5 few TRBV20-1 CSAPGQGWYQETQYF TGCAGTGCCCCGGGACAGGGGTGGTACCAAGAGACCCAGTACTTC
TRBD1 TRBJ1-5 few TRBV7-9 CASSLTGNQPQHF TGTGCCAGCAGCTTGACAGGGAATCAGCCCCAGCATTTT
NA TRBJ1-4 NA TRBV20-1 CSARETTNEKLFF TGCAGTGCTAGAGAAACGACTAATGAAAAACTGTTTTTT
TRBD2 TRBJ2-5 few TRBV7-2 CASRLTSGGSSKETQYF TGTGCCAGCAGGCTGACTAGCGGGGGTTCCAGTAAAGAGACCCAGTACTTC
NA TRBJ2-7 NA TRBV7-2 CASSPDYLAYF TGTGCCAGCAGCCCGGACTACTTAGCTTACTTC
TRBD2 TRBJ2-3 NA TRBV4-1 CASSQVPGLATDTQYF TGCGCCAGCAGCCAAGTACCGGGACTAGCGACAGATACGCAGTATTTT
TRBD1 TRBJ1-1 few TRBV15 CATSRAQGGNTEAFF TGTGCCACCAGCAGAGCCCAGGGGGGGAACACTGAAGCTTTCTTT
NA TRBJ2-2 NA TRBV28 CASSTPARTGELFF TGTGCCAGCAGTACCCCGGCCCGAACCGGGGAGCTGTTTTTT